The 16 T cell receptor beta chains below were found in one sample sequenced in a study of blood T cell repertoires in COVID-19. TCRdb's table, derived via immunoSEQ multiplex PCR, lists solely in-frame clones and lacks some. The table records about 320,000 clones, around 82% of them present only once. Sequenced input: peripheral blood. The receptors were gathered from a woman in her fifties or sixties with acute or convalescent COVID-19.

This rearrangement joins TRBV5-4 to TRBJ2-1; tentatively, D is TRBD2 (6 bases). The germline gives CDR1 SGHNT, CDR2 YYREEE (reference sequence). The CDR3 has 15 residues. V was pared by 3 bases and J by 0 bases, with 10 bases between. CDR3 coding DNA: TGTGCCAGCAGCTCCGGGGGAAGCTCCTACAATGAGCAGTTCTTC. It codes for CASSSGGSSYNEQFF.

This chain links TRBV5-4 with TRBJ1-2; D may be TRBD1 (5 bases). The CDR3 is 15 residues long. Per germline, CDR1 SGHNT and CDR2 YYREEE (reference sequence). Trimming stripped 4 bases from V and 1 base from J, with 14 bases between. CDR3 loop: CASSLGGGFNYGYTF. CDR3 nucleotide sequence: TGTGCCAGCAGCCTGGGGGGGGGATTTAACTATGGCTACACCTTC. Full variable domain (missing parts from reference TRBV5-4 and TRBJ1-2): ETGVTQSPTHLIKTRGQQVTLRCSSQSGHNTVSWYQQALGQGPQFIFQYYREEENGRGNFPPRFSGLQFPNYSSELNVNALELDDSALYLCASSLGGGFNYGYTFGSGTRLTVV.

V usage is TRBV7-2 and J usage is TRBJ2-5; 9 bases are shared with TRBD2. The CDR3 runs 15 residues. CDR1 SGHTA and CDR2 FQGNSA come from the germline V gene. V was pared by 5 bases and J by 4 bases, with 8 bases of the junction left unmatched. CDR3: CASSKPSGAGETQYF. As DNA, the CDR3 is TGTGCCAGCAGCAAGCCTAGCGGGGCTGGAGAGACCCAGTACTTC. The full variable domain, rest sourced from reference TRBV7-2 and TRBJ2-5, is GAGVSQSPSNKVTEKGKDVELRCDPISGHTALYWYRQSLGQGLEFLIYFQGNSAPDKSGLPSDRFSAERTGGSVSTLTIQRTQQEDSAVYLCASSKPSGAGETQYFGPGTRLLVL.

The chain has TRBV24-1 and TRBJ2-3, with TRBD1 matching over 8 bases. V lost 7 bases and J lost 0; bases outside the gene matches: 2. CDR3 length equals 14 residues. The V gene's germline CDR1 is KGHDR and CDR2 SFDVKD. The chain's CDR3 is CATSGQGSTDTQYF. The CDR3 DNA is TGTGCCACCAGCGGACAGGGTAGCACAGATACGCAGTATTTT.

V and J are TRBV3-1 (or the pseudogene TRBV3-2) and TRBJ2-1, with TRBD2 as a possible D gene (7 bases). The length of the CDR3 is 14 residues. Germline V gives CDR1 LGHDT, CDR2 YNNKEL (reference sequence). With 8 bases removed from V and 6 bases from J, the gap between germline ends came to 17 bases. The CDR3 DNA sequence: TGTGCCAGCGAGTCGGGGGGCCCGGGCAATGAGCAGTTCTTC. This gives the protein CASESGGPGNEQFF.

The chain combines TRBV29-1 with TRBJ1-2, with 10 nucleotides matching TRBD1. Germline CDR1 is SQVTM and CDR2 is ANQGSEA. The CDR3 extends over 12 amino acids. The V and J ends lost 6 bases and 2 bases, in that order; junction bases with no gene match: 0. CDR3 amino acids: CSVTGGNYGYTF. CDR3 in DNA: TGCAGCGTGACAGGGGGCAACTATGGCTACACCTTC. The full variable domain, completed using reference TRBV29-1 and TRBJ1-2, is SAVISQKPSRDICQRGTSLTIQCQVDSQVTMMFWYRQQPGQSLTLIATANQGSEATYESGFVIDKFPISRPNLTFSTLTVSNMSPEDSSIYLCSVTGGNYGYTFGSGTRLTVV.

The chain couples TRBV19 to TRBJ2-1, with D possibly being TRBD1 (7 bases). The V gene lost 6 bases and the J gene lost 0 bases, with 15 bases spanning the gap. The CDR3 covers 16 residues. Germline V gene data show CDR1 as LNHDA and CDR2 as SQIVND (reference sequence). The CDR3 is CASRPPGDSSYNEQFF. The CDR3 DNA sequence: TGTGCCAGTAGGCCCCCGGGGGACAGCTCCTACAATGAGCAGTTCTTC.

V and J are TRBV12-5 and TRBJ2-3; a weak D match, TRBD1 (5 bases). The germline V and J ends were trimmed by 4 bases and 3 bases, with 14 bases remaining between them. In germline, CDR1 is LGHNT, CDR2 FRNRAP. The CDR3 has 15 residues. The CDR3 sequence is CASGSTGVTTDTQYF. The CDR3 coding sequence is TGTGCTAGTGGTTCTACAGGCGTCACAACAGATACGCAGTATTTT. Supplemented by reference TRBV12-5 and TRBJ2-3, the full variable domain reads DARVTQTPRHKVTEMGQEVTMRCQPILGHNTVFWYRQTMMQGLELLAYFRNRAPLDDSGMPKDRFSAEMPDATLATLKIQPSEPRDSAVYFCASGSTGVTTDTQYFGPGTRLTVL.

The table lists this clone with a few counts. The V and J genes are TRBV2 and TRBJ2-5, with D possibly matching TRBD2 (5 bases). CDR1 is SNHLY, CDR2 FYNNEI, per germline. Trimming stripped 6 bases from V and 5 bases from J, with 16 bases between. The CDR3 loop spans 14 amino acids. CDR3 amino acids: CASRGSTLGETQYF. Here the CDR3 DNA reads TGTGCCAGCAGGGGGAGTACTCTGGGGGAGACCCAGTACTTC.

This rearrangement joins TRBV2 to TRBJ1-2; D uncertain. The germline gives CDR1 SNHLY, CDR2 FYNNEI. V was pared by 4 bases and J by 7 bases, with 22 bases between. The CDR3 is 16 residues long. CDR3 DNA sequence: TGTGCCAGCAGTGCCGGTCCCCAGGCTCCTCAAATTGGCTACACCTTC. Its protein product is CASSAGPQAPQIGYTF.

The chain joins TRBV24-1 to TRBJ1-2, with D hard to call. This CDR3 is 13 amino acids long. Deletions cut 5 bases from V and 4 bases from J, with 10 bases between. Germline CDR1 KGHDR, CDR2 SFDVKD. This chain's CDR3 is CATSGGLAYGYTF. CDR3 nucleotides: TGTGCCACCAGTGGAGGGCTCGCCTATGGCTACACCTTC.

V and J are TRBV7-2 and TRBJ1-5; D perhaps matches TRBD1 (6 bases). Trimming cost V 8 bases and J 7 bases, with 12 bases left between them. The CDR3 runs 12 residues. The germline V gene encodes CDR1 SGHTA and CDR2 FQGNSA. The CDR3 DNA sequence: TGTGCCAGCGGGCCACAGGGACAGCCCCAGCATTTT. Amino acids: CASGPQGQPQHF. Full variable domain (remainder filled in from reference TRBV7-2 and TRBJ1-5): GAGVSQSPSNKVTEKGKDVELRCDPISGHTALYWYRQSLGQGLEFLIYFQGNSAPDKSGLPSDRFSAERTGGSVSTLTIQRTQQEDSAVYLCASGPQGQPQHFGDGTRLSIL.

V usage is TRBV29-1 and J usage is TRBJ2-5; TRBD2 matches 9 bases. Germline-derived CDR1 and CDR2 are SQVTM and ANQGSEA. The V segment lost 4 bases and the J segment 1 base; nucleotides outside the gene matches: 10. The CDR3 runs to 16 residues. The CDR3 bases are TGCAGCGTTGTAGGAAGGCTAGCGGGATTCCAAGAGACCCAGTACTTC. Its protein is CSVVGRLAGFQETQYF.

V gene TRBV2 combines with J gene TRBJ2-1, with D possibly TRBD1 on 5 matching bases. This CDR3 region has 10 residues. In germline, CDR1 is SNHLY, CDR2 FYNNEI. V lost 8 bases and J 8 bases, leaving 7 bases between the germline ends. The DNA of the CDR3 is TGTGCCAGCTCACAGGATGAGCAGTTCTTC. Translating it yields CASSQDEQFF. Filled out from reference TRBV2 and TRBJ2-1, the complete variable domain reads EPEVTQTPSHQVTQMGQEVILRCVPISNHLYFYWYRQILGQKVEFLVSFYNNEISEKSEIFDDQFSVERPDGSNFTLKIRSTKLEDSAMYFCASSQDEQFFGPGTRLTVL.

The chain combines TRBV11-3 with TRBJ2-5, with D perhaps matching TRBD2 (5 bases). The V end was cut by 0 bases, the J end by 1 base, with 9 bases between. The CDR3 has 15 amino acids. Germline-derived CDR1 and CDR2 are SGHNT and YENEEA. The CDR3: CASSLDSLAQETQYF. The CDR3 DNA sequence: TGTGCCAGCAGCTTAGATTCCCTAGCCCAAGAGACCCAGTACTTC.

The chain's CDR3 is CASSYSKPRLAASTDTQYF. CDR3 coding DNA: TGTGCCAGCAGTTACTCGAAGCCCCGACTAGCGGCTAGCACAGATACGCAGTATTTT. The J gene is TRBJ2-3, the V gene TRBV6-7, with TRBD2 identical over 9 bases. TRBV6-7 is an open reading frame whose function is uncertain. With 0 bases clipped from V and 0 bases from J, the junction kept 10 bases outside the gene matches. The CDR3 is 19 amino acids.